Included here is one T cell receptor (beta chain) sequence, with context. The sample belongs to a study of Ad26.COV2.S vaccination and SARS-CoV-2 variants. Regarding treatment: around 19 received Ad26.COV2.S at low or high dose, single or two shots; five or six received placebo; per-sample allocation not given. Sampling occurred on day 63 after the first vaccine or placebo injection. Repertoires were generated with immunoSEQ multiplex PCR, while TCRdb's copy carries only in-frame clones and drops some. The table shows 300,000 to 350,000 clones, with 90% occurring only once. V lost 7 bases to trimming and J lost 5 bases, with 17 bases between them. The CDR3 spans 14 residues. Germline CDR1 and CDR2: SGHTA and FQGNSA.

This TCR derives from a person between 18 and 65 years old who received the Ad26.COV2.S COVID-19 vaccine or a placebo. Sample: peripheral blood, taken in a trial of Ad26.COV2.S vaccine versus placebo. The rearrangement links TRBV7-2 to TRBJ2-5, with D possibly TRBD2 on 5 matching bases. In nucleotides, the CDR3 is TGTGCCAGCACACGAGCGGCCCTGGGGGAGACCCAGTACTTC. Translating gives CASTRAALGETQYF.